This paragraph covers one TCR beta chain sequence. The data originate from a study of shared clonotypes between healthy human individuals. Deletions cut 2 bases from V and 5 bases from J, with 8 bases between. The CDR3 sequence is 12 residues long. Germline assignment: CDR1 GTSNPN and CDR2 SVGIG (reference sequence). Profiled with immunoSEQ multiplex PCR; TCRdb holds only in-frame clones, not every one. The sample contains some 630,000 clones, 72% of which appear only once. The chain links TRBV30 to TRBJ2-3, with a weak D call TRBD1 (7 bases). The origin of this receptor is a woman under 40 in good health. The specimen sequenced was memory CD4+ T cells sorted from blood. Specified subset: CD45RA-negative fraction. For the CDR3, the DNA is TGTGCCTGGAGTCAGGGGGGAGATACGCAGTATTTT. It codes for CAWSQGGDTQYF.